This T cell receptor (beta chain) was sequenced during a study of PD-1 blockade in classical Hodgkin lymphoma. Regarding the study as a whole: Reported findings placed baseline TCR diversity lower in newly diagnosed patients (compared with healthy donors).

The CDR3 covers 14 residues. V was clipped by 5 bases and J by 7 bases, with 17 bases between them. Per germline, CDR1 MNHNY and CDR2 SVGAGI (reference sequence). As for time point: cycle 4 day 1 (C4D1), after more than five weeks of nivolumab. No patient escaped relapse after autologous stem cell transplantation, and brentuximab vedotin exposure varied. Repertoires were generated with immunoSEQ multiplex PCR, while TCRdb's copy carries only in-frame clones and drops some. The data contain about 93,000 clones, roughly 73% of them seen just once; the ten biggest clones take up roughly 9.4%. On this clone: Its matching antigen is unknown.

The sequence was collected from a human donor with classical Hodgkin lymphoma. The chain employs TRBV6-6 and TRBJ2-5; D is possibly TRBD1 or TRBD2 (5 bases each). Sequenced material: peripheral blood mononuclear cells (PBMCs), taken before the fourth cycle of nivolumab. The CDR3 DNA sequence: TGTGCCAGCAGTGTTAGGGGAAGTGGGGGGACCCAGTACTTC. Protein: CASSVRGSGGTQYF.